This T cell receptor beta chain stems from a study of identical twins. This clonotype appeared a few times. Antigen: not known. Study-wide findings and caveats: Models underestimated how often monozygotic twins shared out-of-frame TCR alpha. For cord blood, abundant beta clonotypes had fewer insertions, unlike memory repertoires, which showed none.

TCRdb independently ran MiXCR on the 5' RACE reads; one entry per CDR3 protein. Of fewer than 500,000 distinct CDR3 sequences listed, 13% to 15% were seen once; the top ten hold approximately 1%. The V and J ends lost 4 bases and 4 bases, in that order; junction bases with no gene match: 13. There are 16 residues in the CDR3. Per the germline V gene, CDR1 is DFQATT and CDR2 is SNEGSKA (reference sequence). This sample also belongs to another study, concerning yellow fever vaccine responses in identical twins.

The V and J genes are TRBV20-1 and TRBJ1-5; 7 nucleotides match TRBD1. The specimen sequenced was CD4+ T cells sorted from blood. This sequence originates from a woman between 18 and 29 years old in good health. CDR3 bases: TGCAGTGCTAAAATAATCGGAGGGGGCCCTAATCAGCCCCAGCATTTT. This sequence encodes CSAKIIGGGPNQPQHF.